Each of the 29 T cell receptor beta chains below was sequenced from the same sample in a study of blood T cell repertoires in COVID-19 (dated by TCRdb to between 2020 and 2021). Library construction relied on the immunoSEQ multiplex PCR assay. TCRdb took this table from immuneACCESS and kept in-frame rearrangements with V and J called. Such tables lack part of the clones; where checked against another copy, unresolved V genes explain under half of the gap, and the rest is unexplained. Counted in this sample were 150,000 to 200,000 clones; 86% of them appeared once. 0.99% of the sample rests with the top ten. Sequencing used peripheral blood. The receptors derive from a man aged 18-30 years with acute or convalescent COVID-19.

CDR3 region: CASSIGTGAYEQYV. Written as DNA, the CDR3 is TGTGCCAGTAGTATAGGAACAGGGGCCTACGAGCAGTACGTC. The V and J genes are TRBV19 and TRBJ2-7, with TRBD1 matching over 7 bases. This CDR3 spans 14 amino acids. V dropped 1 base and J dropped 2; count of bases not matched to a gene: 2. Germline loops: CDR1 LNHDA, CDR2 SQIVND (reference sequence).

The genes are TRBV7-2 and TRBJ2-5; the match to TRBD1 covers 8 bases. The CDR3 runs 15 residues. CDR1 and CDR2 (germline): SGHTA, FQGNSA. The ends lost 7 bases at V and 5 bases at J; junction bases unmatched: 12. CDR3 region: CASTARDRQRETQYF. The CDR3 nucleotides are TGTGCCAGCACCGCCAGGGACAGGCAGAGGGAGACCCAGTACTTC.

The chain uses TRBV23-1 and TRBJ1-5; D may be TRBD1 (5 bases). TRBV23-1 is labeled an ORF, and its function is uncertain. The CDR3 loop spans 13 amino acids. CDR3 sequence: CKDRPYSNQPQHF. CDR3 in DNA: TGCAAAGACAGACCTTATAGCAATCAGCCCCAGCATTTT.

The rearrangement uses TRBV28 and TRBJ1-2; TRBD1 is a possible D gene (5 bases). Per the germline V gene, CDR1 is MDHEN and CDR2 is SYDVKM. The CDR3 sequence is 13 residues long. Trimming took off 2 bases at V and 3 bases at J, with 7 bases between the two ends. The CDR3 nucleotides read TGTGCCAGCAGTTTACAGGGCTACTATGGCTACACCTTC. Translation: CASSLQGYYGYTF.

This clone was observed a handful of times. The rearrangement links TRBV6-5 to TRBJ1-4; 10 bases are a match to TRBD1. Germline CDR1 is MNHEY and CDR2 is SVGAGI. V gave up 7 bases and J gave up 8 bases; unmatched junction bases: 10. This CDR3 is 15 amino acids long. The DNA for the CDR3 is TGTGCCAGCATAAGGACAGGGGGATTGAGGGAAAAACTGTTTTTT. As protein: CASIRTGGLREKLFF.

The CDR3 protein is CATSRDRRGNTEAFF. The CDR3 nucleotides read TGTGCCACCAGCAGAGATAGAAGGGGGAACACTGAAGCTTTCTTT. The chain employs TRBV15 and TRBJ1-1, with D possibly TRBD1 on 5 matching bases. V dropped 0 bases and J dropped 1 base, with 9 bases sitting between them. Germline values: CDR1 LNHNV, CDR2 YYDKDF (reference sequence). The CDR3 has 15 residues. The full variable domain, with the rest looked up from reference TRBV15 and TRBJ1-1, is DAMVIQNPRYQVTQFGKPVTLSCSQTLNHNVMYWYQQKSSQAPKLLFHYYDKDFNNEADTPDNFQSRRPNTSFCFLDIRSPGLGDTAMYLCATSRDRRGNTEAFFGQGTRLTVV.

The chain has TRBV2 and TRBJ2-2; the D gene is possibly TRBD1 (7 bases). The CDR3 runs 14 residues. V lost 7 bases and J 2 bases, leaving 11 bases between the germline ends. Germline CDR1 SNHLY, CDR2 FYNNEI. CDR3 DNA sequence: TGTGCCAGCACGGGGGACAGTAACACCGGGGAGCTGTTTTTT. Translating gives CASTGDSNTGELFF.

The chain uses TRBV11-2 and TRBJ1-1; D unclear. Trimming cost V 2 bases and J 0 bases, with 19 bases left between them. The CDR3 has 18 amino acids. CDR1 SGHAT and CDR2 FQNNGV come from the germline V gene. The CDR3 region is CASSLRPWTDPLNTEAFF. CDR3 DNA sequence: TGTGCCAGCAGCTTAAGGCCCTGGACTGATCCCTTGAACACTGAAGCTTTCTTT.

V and J are TRBV18 and TRBJ2-1; possibly TRBD2 for D (5 bases). V lost 6 bases and J lost 7, with 10 bases in between. This CDR3 spans 12 amino acids. In germline, CDR1 is KGHSH, CDR2 LQKENI. The chain's CDR3 is CASSLERNEQFF. DNA of the CDR3: TGTGCCAGCTCGCTGGAGCGGAATGAGCAGTTCTTC.

This chain joins TRBV5-1 and TRBJ2-2; 7 nucleotides agree with TRBD2. With 5 bases clipped from V and 0 bases from J, the junction kept 4 bases outside the gene matches. The CDR3 totals 15 residues. Germline lookup yields CDR1 SGHRS and CDR2 YFSETQ. CDR3 sequence: CASRKTSTNTGELFF. Written as DNA, the CDR3 is TGCGCCAGCAGGAAGACTAGCACGAACACCGGGGAGCTGTTTTTT.

The chain carries TRBV5-6 and TRBJ2-7; tentatively, D is TRBD1 (5 bases). The CDR3 length is 15 residues. CDR1 and CDR2 from the germline V gene are SGHDT and YYEEEE. The V end lost 1 base, the J end lost 0 bases, and 11 bases lay between the germline ends. The CDR3: CASSLRTHISYEQYV. As DNA, the CDR3 is TGTGCCAGCAGCTTGAGGACACACATCTCCTACGAGCAGTACGTC.

The rearrangement uses TRBV30 and TRBJ1-2; D might be TRBD1 (5 bases). The V gene lost 1 base and the J gene lost 2 bases, with 11 bases spanning the gap. This CDR3 spans 14 amino acids. The V gene's germline CDR1 is GTSNPN and CDR2 SVGIG (reference sequence). CDR3 nucleotide sequence: TGTGCCTGGAGTGCGGGGGTGGGGAACTATGGCTACACCTTC. Encoded protein: CAWSAGVGNYGYTF.

This rearrangement joins TRBV5-8 to TRBJ2-5; possible D gene TRBD1, 6 bases. CDR1 and CDR2 from the germline V gene are SGHTS and YDEGEE. CDR3 length: 15 residues. V was trimmed by 4 bases and J by 2 bases, leaving 15 bases between them. The CDR3 DNA reads TGTGCCAGCAGCAGGGCCGGAACAGGGCAAGAGACCCAGTACTTC. Its translation is CASSRAGTGQETQYF. Supplemented by reference TRBV5-8 and TRBJ2-5, the full variable domain reads EAGVTQSPTHLIKTRGQQATLRCSPISGHTSVYWYQQALGLGLQFLLWYDEGEERNRGNFPPRFSGRQFPNYSSELNVNALELEDSALYLCASSRAGTGQETQYFGPGTRLLVL.

The chain employs TRBV15 and TRBJ1-2, with 10 bases lining up with TRBD1. This CDR3 comprises 16 residues. CDR1 LNHNV and CDR2 YYDKDF come from the germline V gene (reference sequence). Losses at the gene ends were 3 bases for V and 8 bases for J; bases not matched to a gene: 12. The CDR3 is CATSSSTLDRGSGYTF. The CDR3 DNA sequence: TGTGCCACCAGCAGTTCCACTCTGGACAGGGGGTCCGGCTACACCTTC.

CDR3 nucleotides: TGTGCCAGCAGCCTTCCGGGGGGGGGCTATGAGCAGTTCTTC. Its protein product is CASSLPGGGYEQFF. The V call is TRBV3-1 (or the pseudogene TRBV3-2), the J call TRBJ2-1, with 8 nucleotides matching TRBD2. V shed 4 bases, J shed 8 bases, and the junction held 7 bases outside the gene matches. Germline values: CDR1 LGHDT, CDR2 YNNKEL (reference sequence). The CDR3 is made up of 14 amino acids.

The chain uses TRBV9 and TRBJ1-1; 9 positions match TRBD1. Germline CDR1 is SGDLS and CDR2 is YYNGEE. The CDR3 is 14 residues long. V shed 6 bases and J 2 bases; nucleotides not matched to a gene: 5. CDR3 sequence (DNA): TGTGCCAGCACCTCGACAGGGGGAAACACTGAAGCTTTCTTT. The encoded protein is CASTSTGGNTEAFF.

The chain links TRBV12-3 or TRBV12-4 to TRBJ1-1; D gene uncertain. Trimming took 6 bases from V and 2 from J, leaving 4 bases between them. This CDR3 has 11 amino acids. For the CDR3, the DNA is TGTGCCAGCAGCCCTAACACTGAAGCTTTCTTT. This codes for CASSPNTEAFF.

This chain links TRBV5-5 with TRBJ1-6, with D possibly TRBD1 on 6 matching bases. CDR3 length equals 15 residues. Deletions cut 0 bases from V and 9 bases from J, with 13 bases between. The germline V gene encodes CDR1 SGHKS and CDR2 YYEKEE (reference sequence). The CDR3 here is CASSLEGPGASPLHF. The CDR3 coding sequence is TGTGCCAGCAGCTTGGAGGGTCCAGGGGCTTCACCCCTCCACTTT.

This clone has a single count. The CDR3 spells CASSLGGLGHQNTEAFF. The CDR3 DNA is TGCGCCAGCAGCTTGGGGGGTTTGGGACACCAGAACACTGAAGCTTTCTTT. The rearrangement joins TRBV5-1 to TRBJ1-1, with a tentative D call TRBD1 (6 bases). The V and J ends lost 0 bases and 1 base respectively, with 16 bases between them. This CDR3 has 17 amino acids. The germline CDR1 and CDR2 sequences are SGHRS and YFSETQ. Full variable domain (remainder filled in from reference TRBV5-1 and TRBJ1-1): KAGVTQTPRYLIKTRGQQVTLSCSPISGHRSVSWYQQTPGQGLQFLFEYFSETQRNKGNFPGRFSGRQFSNSRSEMNVSTLELGDSALYLCASSLGGLGHQNTEAFFGQGTRLTVV.

The gene calls are TRBV19 and TRBJ1-6; 8 bases map to TRBD1. The germline V gene has CDR1 LNHDA and CDR2 SQIVND (reference sequence). The length of the CDR3 is 15 residues. Trimming cost V 1 base and J 7 bases; bases outside gene matches: 3. The CDR3 region is CASSIGTGPNSPLHF. CDR3 in DNA: TGTGCCAGTAGTATAGGGACAGGGCCCAATTCACCCCTCCACTTT.

On this clone: An end of the junction does not agree with germline; a read error may underlie this. The chain combines TRBV25-1 with TRBJ2-7, with a weak D call TRBD2 (6 bases). The CDR3 has 15 amino acids. Germline V gives CDR1 MGHDK, CDR2 SYGVNS. CDR3 nucleotides: TGTGCCAGTAGTGATCCCGGGGGATCTACCTACGAGCAGTACTTC. Amino acid sequence: CASSDPGGSTYEQYF.

The V gene is TRBV19, the J gene TRBJ1-5; D is possibly TRBD1 (5 bases). The germline V gene encodes CDR1 LNHDA and CDR2 SQIVND (reference sequence). This CDR3 contains 17 residues. Trimming shortened V by 1 base and J by 1 base, and 14 bases separated the two germline ends. In DNA form, the CDR3 reads TGTGCCAGTAGTATAGTTGGAGGGGCGCGGAGCAATCAGCCCCAGCATTTT. Translation: CASSIVGGARSNQPQHF.

The J gene is TRBJ2-1, the V gene TRBV4-2; 9 bases line up with TRBD2. The germline V gene encodes CDR1 LGHNA and CDR2 YNFKEQ. The CDR3 consists of 16 residues. The trim removed 5 bases at V and 3 bases at J, leaving 8 bases unmatched. The CDR3 DNA is TGTGCCAGCAGCGGCCCGCGGGGGGGCGACTACAATGAGCAGTTCTTC. Translated, it gives CASSGPRGGDYNEQFF.

This clone appeared once. The rearrangement uses TRBV5-1 and TRBJ2-3; the match to TRBD2 covers 7 bases. CDR3 length: 17 amino acids. Germline trimming cut 0 bases from V and 2 bases from J; bases unmatched to any gene: 9. Germline lookup yields CDR1 SGHRS and CDR2 YFSETQ. CDR3 sequence: CASSLASLADNTDTQYF. In DNA form, the CDR3 reads TGCGCCAGCAGCTTGGCCTCCCTAGCGGATAACACAGATACGCAGTATTTT.

CDR3 residues: CARSLFAGGPQETQYF. CDR3 DNA: TGTGCCAGAAGCTTGTTTGCGGGGGGGCCACAAGAGACCCAGTACTTC. The chain recombines TRBV5-3 with TRBJ2-5; 9 positions agree with TRBD2. TRBV5-3 is recorded as an ORF, its role being uncertain. V lost 1 base, J lost 2 bases, and 6 bases stayed unmatched. This CDR3 is built from 16 residues.

The chain is built from TRBV5-6 and TRBJ2-7, with a tentative D call TRBD2 (5 bases). This CDR3 has 15 residues. Germline V lookup: CDR1 SGHDT, CDR2 YYEEEE. V shed 6 bases and J shed 0 bases, with 16 bases lying between them. CDR3 nucleotides: TGTGCCAGCAACAAAAGAGGACGGGGCTCCTACGAGCAGTACGTC. This translates into CASNKRGRGSYEQYV.

The chain uses TRBV9 and TRBJ2-3, with D possibly being TRBD2 (7 bases). The CDR3 spans 16 residues. CDR1 SGDLS and CDR2 YYNGEE come from the germline V gene. With 0 bases removed from V and 4 bases from J, the gap between germline ends came to 15 bases. The CDR3 is CASSVERGAGADTQYF. For the CDR3, the DNA is TGTGCCAGCAGCGTAGAACGGGGGGCCGGGGCAGATACGCAGTATTTT.

This chain uses TRBV6-5 with TRBJ1-1; tentatively, D is TRBD1 (6 bases). Germline loops: CDR1 MNHEY, CDR2 SVGAGI. The CDR3 length is 12 residues. The V gene lost 7 bases and the J gene lost 6 bases, with 12 bases spanning the gap. Written as DNA, the CDR3 is TGTGCCAGCACTTCAGCAGGGGCTGAAGCTTTCTTT. Amino acid sequence: CASTSAGAEAFF.

The chain joins TRBV7-3 to TRBJ2-3; TRBD2 matches 9 bases. The CDR3 extends over 14 amino acids. Germline V gene sequence: CDR1 SGHTA, CDR2 FQGTGA. The trim removed 2 bases at V and 6 bases at J, leaving 3 bases unmatched. In DNA form, the CDR3 reads TGTGCCAGCAGCTTAGGGACTAGCATGGATACGCAGTATTTT. Translation gives CASSLGTSMDTQYF. Based on the CDR3 plus reference TRBV7-3 and TRBJ2-3, the full variable domain is GAGVSQTPSNKVTEKGKYVELRCDPISGHTALYWYRQSLGQGPEFLIYFQGTGAADDSGLPNDRFFAVRPEGSVSTLKIQRTERGDSAVYLCASSLGTSMDTQYFGPGTRLTVL.